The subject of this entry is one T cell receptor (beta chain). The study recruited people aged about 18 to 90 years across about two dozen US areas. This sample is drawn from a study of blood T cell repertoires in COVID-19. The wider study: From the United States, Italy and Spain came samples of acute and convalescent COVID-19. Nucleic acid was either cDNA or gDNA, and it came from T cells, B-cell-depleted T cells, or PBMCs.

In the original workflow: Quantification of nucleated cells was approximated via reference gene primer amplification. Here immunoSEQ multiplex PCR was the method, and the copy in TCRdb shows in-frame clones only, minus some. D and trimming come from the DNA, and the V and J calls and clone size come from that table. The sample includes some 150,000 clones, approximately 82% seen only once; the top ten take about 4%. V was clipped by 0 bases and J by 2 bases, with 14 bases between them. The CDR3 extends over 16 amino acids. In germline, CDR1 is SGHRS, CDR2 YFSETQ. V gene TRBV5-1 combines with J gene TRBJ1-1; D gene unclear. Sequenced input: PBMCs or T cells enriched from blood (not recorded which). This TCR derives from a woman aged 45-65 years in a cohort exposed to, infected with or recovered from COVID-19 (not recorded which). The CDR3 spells CASSLVTPFGNTEAFF. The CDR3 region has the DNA TGCGCCAGCAGCTTGGTGACACCATTCGGAAACACTGAAGCTTTCTTT.